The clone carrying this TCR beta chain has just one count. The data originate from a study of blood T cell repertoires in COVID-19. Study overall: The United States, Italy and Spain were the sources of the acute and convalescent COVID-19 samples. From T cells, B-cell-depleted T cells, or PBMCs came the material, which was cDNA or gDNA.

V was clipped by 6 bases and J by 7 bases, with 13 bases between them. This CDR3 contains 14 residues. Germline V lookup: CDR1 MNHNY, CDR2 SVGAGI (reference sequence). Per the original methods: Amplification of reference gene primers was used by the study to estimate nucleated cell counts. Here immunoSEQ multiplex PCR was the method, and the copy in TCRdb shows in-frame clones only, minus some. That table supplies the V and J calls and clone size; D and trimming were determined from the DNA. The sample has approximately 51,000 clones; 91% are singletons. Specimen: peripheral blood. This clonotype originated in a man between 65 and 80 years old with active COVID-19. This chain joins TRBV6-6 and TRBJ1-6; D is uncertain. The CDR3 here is CASSFRVPNSPLHF. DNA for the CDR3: TGTGCCAGCAGCTTCCGGGTCCCAAATTCACCCCTCCACTTT.